The entry below gives a single TCR beta chain sequence along with its context. The data were obtained in a study of blood T cells in healthy people across ages. The second PCR ran about 6 to 12 cycles with a sample-barcoded 5' primer and J-beta primers. One entry per CDR3 protein, called by TCRdb with MiXCR from the 5' RACE reads. The sample includes 650,000 to 1,000,000 distinct CDR3 sequences, 46% of them seen just once. Isolated PBMCs totaled at least 6.5 million in each sample. What was sequenced was blood. This TCR was sampled from a man older than 75 in good health.

CDR3: CASSFSAGGPYNEQFF. The CDR3 DNA sequence: TGTGCCAGCAGCTTCTCTGCGGGAGGACCCTACAATGAGCAGTTCTTC. The gene calls are TRBV7-9 and TRBJ2-1, with 8 nucleotides matching TRBD2. CDR1 and CDR2 (germline): SEHNR, FQNEAQ (reference sequence). With 3 bases clipped from V and 2 bases from J, the junction kept 6 bases outside the gene matches. The CDR3 is 16 amino acids. Supplemented by reference TRBV7-9 and TRBJ2-1, the full variable domain reads DTGVSQNPRHKITKRGQNVTFRCDPISEHNRLYWYRQTLGQGPEFLTYFQNEAQLEKSRLLSDRFSAERPKGSFSTLEIQRTEQGDSAMYLCASSFSAGGPYNEQFFGPGTRLTVL.